The entry below describes one T cell receptor (beta chain). The antigen remains unidentified. The Oncomine TCR Beta short-read assay was applied to DNA of cultured CD4+ T cells. One entry per CDR3 protein, called by TCRdb with MiXCR from the PCR reads. Of 2,800 or so distinct CDR3 sequences in the sample, roughly 28% were seen once. Specified treatment: 10-day PBMC culture with coronavirus spike peptide pools or control peptides (ViraFEST assay). Samples of CD4+ T cells were obtained from the unexposed donor before the COVID-19 pandemic (2011-2018). Following expansion of antigen-specific T cells with peptide pools, ViraFEST then sequenced TCRs. The entry originates in a study of vaccination and CD4 T cells after COVID-19. Sequencing was done on a sample of CD4+ T cells from blood, cultured in vitro. The clonotype comes from a human donor in good health.

Here the CDR3 DNA reads TGTGCCAGCAGTCTAAACCCCGGGACAGGGGCCAATCAGCCCCAGCATTTT. It codes for CASSLNPGTGANQPQHF. The chain has TRBV28 and TRBJ1-5, with 10 bases fitting TRBD1. CDR3 length equals 17 residues. The junction had 10 bases not matched to a gene; V was cut back by 5 bases and J by 3 bases. Germline lookup yields CDR1 MDHEN and CDR2 SYDVKM. The complete variable domain, with remaining parts taken from reference TRBV28 and TRBJ1-5, reads DVKVTQSSRYLVKRTGEKVFLECVQDMDHENMFWYRQDPGLGLRLIYFSYDVKMKEKGDIPEGYSVSREKKERFSLILESASTNQTSMYLCASSLNPGTGANQPQHFGDGTRLSIL.